This record covers a single T cell receptor (beta chain). This clonotype has at least ten counts. What antigen it recognizes has not been identified. No base quality values were provided; no much bigger clone lies one nucleotide off. This entry is derived from a study of T cell repertoires in cytomegalovirus infection (dated by TCRdb to about 2019). Concerning the study at large: Donor HLA type was relevant to the analysis, because carriage of CMV infection together with the matching HLA type was indicated by public TCR beta signatures. Broad study findings and their caveats: In both this cohort and an independent cohort of over 350 donors, the cumulative frequency of public TCR beta family members distinguished carriers of CMV infection plus the relevant HLA type. In the ex vivo response, HLA-C-restricted CMV-specific TCR beta clonotypes were dominant, and in two of eight donors the single most frequent clonotype came from this HLA-C-restricted group.

The reads were generated on an Illumina HiSeq 1500. The public reads were quality trimmed at Q25 with fastp and then assembled into clones with MiXCR by TCRdb, keeping productive beta chains. CDR3 protein duplicates are merged, each entry listing the most common genes and DNA. In this sample the table shows roughly 140,000 distinct CDR3 sequences, about 20% of which occur a single time. The ten largest account for about a tenth of the sample. The clonotype was recovered from a human donor in good health (CMV status not recorded). Some clones in this sample may be carry-over from other donors' samples. Sequencing was done on a sample of PBMCs.

The CDR3 corresponds to CASGGSYAEAFF. The DNA sequence is given as TGTGCCAGCGGAGGGAGTTACGCTGAAGCTTTCTTT. The V and J genes are TRBV7-2 and TRBJ1-1, with the D gene too uncertain to name. The CDR1 and CDR2 encoded by the germline V gene are SGHTA and FQGNSA. Trimming costs V 8 bases and J 6 bases, and their ends lie 13 bases apart. The CDR3, cysteine through phenylalanine, is 12 amino acids long. Only the CDR3 DNA is retained, 36 bases long and in frame from the first base.